This T cell receptor (beta chain) was documented in a study of radiation and T cells in renal cell carcinoma. Whole-study context: Nephrectomy followed 15 Gy stereotactic body radiation by 4 weeks. General study results and limits: Top tumor clonotypes rose in blood 2 weeks post-radiation, then contracted. Baseline intratumoral clonotype presence is unknown without pretreatment biopsies.

With respect to this clone: Its specificity is not known.

The time point denotes: baseline pretreatment blood. Specified treatment: 15 Gy SBRT to primary tumor, nephrectomy 4 weeks later. Serial blood draws occurred at baseline and 2 and 4 weeks post-SBRT. V dropped 0 bases and J dropped 6; count of bases not matched to a gene: 4. Germline V gene data show CDR1 as SGHKS and CDR2 as YYEKEE (reference sequence). The CDR3 contains 14 residues. Sequencing was performed with immunoSEQ multiplex PCR; in TCRdb, only in-frame clones are kept and a portion is missing. The sample contains about 88,000 clones, 75% to 90% of which appear only once. This specimen consisted of blood, obtained from a patient whose treatment included radiotherapy and nephrectomy. This TCR derives from a man in his forties or fifties with renal cell carcinoma. The chain is built from TRBV5-5 and TRBJ2-7; the match to TRBD2 covers 9 bases. CDR3 region: CASSLGAAGGEQYF. DNA of the CDR3: TGTGCCAGCAGCTTGGGAGCAGCGGGAGGCGAGCAGTACTTC.